This T cell receptor (beta chain) came from a study of tumor-infiltrating lymphocytes in oesophageal squamous cell carcinoma. TCRdb used MiXCR to reprocess the PCR reads, holding one entry per CDR3 protein. This sample has about 15,000 distinct CDR3 sequences, with approximately 50% found just once. The CDR3 has 15 residues. The J segment lost 4 bases and the V segment lost 5 bases, leaving 8 bases of the junction unmatched. Germline loops: CDR1 SGHTA, CDR2 FQGNSA. The origin of this receptor is a male donor with esophageal squamous cell carcinoma. The V and J genes are TRBV7-2 and TRBJ2-7; 10 bases are shared with TRBD2. Sequenced material: esophageal tumor tissue. CDR3 loop: CASSLGVAGGYEQYF. In DNA form, the CDR3 reads TGTGCCAGCAGCCTTGGGGTAGCGGGGGGTTACGAGCAGTACTTC.